This T cell receptor beta chain was profiled in a study of control samples from healthy donors and cancer patients. Produced via immunoSEQ multiplex PCR; TCRdb's table is partial and in-frame only. This sample has about 130,000 clones; just over 90% occur once, and the top ten carry 1.7%. The CDR3 runs to 13 residues. CDR1 SGHTA and CDR2 FQGNSA come from the germline V gene. V shed 1 base and J shed 7 bases, with 8 bases lying between them. What was sequenced was PBMCs. The clonotype was recovered from a man in his fifties with head and neck cancer. The rearrangement joins TRBV7-2 to TRBJ1-5, with a weak D call TRBD1 (6 bases). CDR3 nucleotides: TGTGCCAGCAGCTTAGACCAGGGGCAGCCCCAGCATTTT. Its protein is CASSLDQGQPQHF.